The rows below give T cell receptor beta chains drawn from one sample of a study of blood T cell repertoires in COVID-19. Measured with immunoSEQ multiplex PCR; TCRdb has only the in-frame clones, and not every one. The sample contains about 310,000 clones, 90% of which appear only once. Sample: PBMCs or T cells enriched from blood (not recorded which). Every receptor here comes from a woman between 18 and 30 years old with acute COVID-19. Each CDR3 is given with its conserved first and last residue. Fields, in order: clone size, V gene, J gene, D gene, CDR3 DNA, CDR3 protein. The D gene is left open where the match is weak. The size entry is marked missing in some rows and otherwise reads once, few, many or a size class.

>.|TRBV18|TRBJ1-1|.
TGTGCCAGCTCACAGGGACTCGACACTGAAGCTTTCTTT
CASSQGLDTEAFF
>once|TRBV7-2|TRBJ1-1|.
TGTGCCAGCAGCTTGCAGGGGTTGAACACTGAAGCTTTCTTT
CASSLQGLNTEAFF
>.|TRBV28|TRBJ2-5|TRBD2
TGTGCCAGCAGTCGGTATAGCGGGGTCCAAGAGACCCAGTACTTC
CASSRYSGVQETQYF
>.|TRBV5-8|TRBJ2-1|TRBD2
TGTGCCAGCAGCTTGGGACTAGCGGGAGGGCTTGAGCAGTTCTTC
CASSLGLAGGLEQFF
>few|TRBV2|TRBJ2-7|TRBD2
TGTGCCAGCAGTGAGTTGGCTAGCGGGATTAACGAGCAGTACTTC
CASSELASGINEQYF
>few|TRBV2|TRBJ2-7|.
TGTGCCAGCACCCGGGACTGGAGCTCCTACGAGCAGTACTTC
CASTRDWSSYEQYF
>.|TRBV5-4|TRBJ1-2|TRBD1
TGTGCCAGCAGCGCCGCTACGGGACAGGGAGAGGATGGCTACACCTTC
CASSAATGQGEDGYTF
>once|TRBV19|TRBJ1-3|.
TGTGCCACCATGGGCCTCACCTCTGGAAACACCATATATTTT
CATMGLTSGNTIYF
>.|TRBV9|TRBJ2-1|.
TGTGCCAGCAGCGTAGACGGGACAATCAATGAGCAGTTCTTC
CASSVDGTINEQFF
>.|TRBV12-3/TRBV12-4|TRBJ1-1|.
TGTGCCAGCAGTGCCTTGGGTCGGGGGGCTTTCTTT
CASSALGRGAFF
>.|TRBV2|TRBJ2-7|.
TGTGCCAGCAGTGAGGGCCCACAGGGCGAATTCTACGAGCAGTACTTC
CASSEGPQGEFYEQYF
>.|TRBV20-1|TRBJ1-2|.
TGCAGTGCTAGTTTCGGGTATGGCTACACCTTC
CSASFGYGYTF
>.|TRBV7-3|TRBJ2-1|TRBD2
TGTGCCAGCAGCGTAGCGGGAGGCTGGAACAATGAGCAGTTCTTC
CASSVAGGWNNEQFF
>once|TRBV27|TRBJ1-2|TRBD1
TGTGCCACGAAAGGGACAGGGCTCGAAGGCTACACCTTC
CATKGTGLEGYTF
>.|TRBV10-3|TRBJ2-1|TRBD2
TGTGCCATCAGTGAACGGGCGGGAGGTCGAAATGAGCAGTTCTTC
CAISERAGGRNEQFF
>.|TRBV4-1|TRBJ1-2|.
TGCGCCAGCACCTCGGCTTTTGTGGGGGCCTCTAACTATGGCTACACCTTC
CASTSAFVGASNYGYTF
>.|TRBV2|TRBJ1-6|TRBD1
TGTGCCAGCCAGCAGGGGGCTTTTTATAATTCACCCCTCCACTTT
CASQQGAFYNSPLHF
>once|TRBV27|TRBJ2-3|.
TGTGCCAGCGGCCAAGGGAGAACAGATACGCAGTATTTT
CASGQGRTDTQYF
>.|TRBV5-1|TRBJ1-4|.
TGCGCCAGCAGCCTACAGGGCGTAGGGGAAAAACTGTTTTTT
CASSLQGVGEKLFF
>.|TRBV30|TRBJ2-4|TRBD2
TGTGCCTGGAGTCTGATGTTAACGGGGGGGGTGATCCTCGGAGCCAAAAACATTCAGTACTTC
CAWSLMLTGGVILGAKNIQYF
>.|TRBV5-6|TRBJ2-1|.
TGTGCCAGCAGCTCCCGCAATGAGCAGTTCTTC
CASSSRNEQFF
>once|TRBV28|TRBJ2-7|.
TGTGCCAGCAGTTTTTTGGGCGGGACGGCCTACGAGCAGTACTTC
CASSFLGGTAYEQYF
>.|TRBV27|TRBJ2-7|.
TGTGCCAGCAGTTCCTCTCCGGGACAAGATACTTGGGAGCAGTACTTC
CASSSSPGQDTWEQYF
>.|TRBV6-1|TRBJ2-1|TRBD2
TGTGCCAGCAGTGAAAACCTAGCGGGAGAGCAGTTCTTC
CASSENLAGEQFF
>few|TRBV28|TRBJ1-4|.
TGTGCCAGCCTTGAGGGGGGGGAAAAACTGTTTTTT
CASLEGGEKLFF
>.|TRBV6-1|TRBJ1-1|.
TGTGCCAGCAGTGAAGTAGGCAGGGCTGCTGAAGCTTTCTTT
CASSEVGRAAEAFF
>.|TRBV28|TRBJ1-6|.
TGTGCCAGCAGCCCAAATTCACCCCTCCACTTT
CASSPNSPLHF
>.|TRBV9|TRBJ2-2|.
TGTGCCAGCAGCGATAGCGGGAACACCGGGGAGCTGTTTTTT
CASSDSGNTGELFF
>few|TRBV10-3|TRBJ1-3|.
TGTGCCATCAGTGTGGCGGAGGAGGGAAACACCATATATTTT
CAISVAEEGNTIYF
>.|TRBV11-1|TRBJ2-6|.
TGTGCCAGCAGCTTAGCCGCTGGGGCCAACGTCCTGACTTTC
CASSLAAGANVLTF
>once|TRBV6-5|TRBJ1-3|.
TGTGCCAGCAGACTTTCGGGGTCGGGAAACACCATATATTTT
CASRLSGSGNTIYF
>few|TRBV1|TRBJ2-2|.
TGCACCAGCAGCCAAGCCGCGGGGGAGCTGTTTTTT
CTSSQAAGELFF
>few|TRBV28|TRBJ2-7|.
TGTGCCAGCAGTTTCGGGCAGGGGGGCTACGAGCAGTACTTC
CASSFGQGGYEQYF
>.|TRBV5-6|TRBJ1-3|.
TGTGCCAGCAGCTTGGAACAGAGCTCTGGAAACACCATATATTTT
CASSLEQSSGNTIYF
>.|TRBV5-1|TRBJ2-1|TRBD2
TGCGCCAGCAGCTTGGCTCCACCGGGACTAGCACCAAATGAGCAGTTCTTC
CASSLAPPGLAPNEQFF
>.|TRBV6-5|TRBJ1-4|.
TGTGCCAGCACCCTAGATCGGCTCCAAGAAGAACTGTTTTTT
CASTLDRLQEELFF
>.|TRBV18|TRBJ2-1|TRBD2
TGTGCCAGCTCACCACTTCTAGCGGGAGGTGAGAATGAGCAGTTCTTC
CASSPLLAGGENEQFF
>.|TRBV6-5|TRBJ2-2|.
TGTGCCAGCAGGGCTTATTGGCGGGGTGACGGGGAGCTGTTTTTT
CASRAYWRGDGELFF
>.|TRBV5-8|TRBJ1-5|.
TGTGCCAGCAGCTTAGTTCTGGCACAGCCCCAGCATTTT
CASSLVLAQPQHF
>.|TRBV7-8|TRBJ1-2|.
TGTGCCAGCAGCTTCAGGGACTTCGGCTACACCTTC
CASSFRDFGYTF
>.|TRBV7-2|TRBJ2-2|TRBD2
TGTGCCAGCAGCGCGGGACTAGCGGGCACCGGGGAGCTGTTTTTT
CASSAGLAGTGELFF
>.|TRBV5-1|TRBJ1-1|.
TGCGCCAGCAGTTTTGGCGGGGGAGCCAACACTGAAGCTTTCTTT
CASSFGGGANTEAFF
>.|TRBV6-6|TRBJ1-2|TRBD1
TGTGCCAGCAGTTTAACAGGGGCGGGAGGCTACACCTTC
CASSLTGAGGYTF
>.|TRBV12-3/TRBV12-4|TRBJ1-2|.
TGTGCCAGCAGTTTAACCGGGTTATATGGCTACACCTTC
CASSLTGLYGYTF
>.|TRBV19|TRBJ2-5|TRBD1
TGTGCCAGTAGTATAGGTGAGGGGACAGGGGAAGAGACCCAGTACTTC
CASSIGEGTGEETQYF
>.|TRBV19|TRBJ2-4|.
TGTGCCAGTAGTATAGCTGTAGCCAAAAACATTCAGTACTTC
CASSIAVAKNIQYF
>.|TRBV11-2|TRBJ1-2|.
TGTGCCAGCACCGGAGACGGCTCCTATGGCTACACCTTC
CASTGDGSYGYTF
>.|TRBV11-3|TRBJ2-7|TRBD1
TGTGCCAGCAGCCCGGACAGGGGATCCTACGAGCAGTACTTC
CASSPDRGSYEQYF
>.|TRBV4-1|TRBJ2-1|TRBD2
TGCGCCAGCCGATGGACACCCGGACTAGTAAGCTACAATGAGCAGTTCTTC
CASRWTPGLVSYNEQFF
>.|TRBV12-1|TRBJ1-1|.
TGTGCCAGCAGCCCTCCGAGGGTCACTGAAGCTTTCTTT
CASSPPRVTEAFF
>.|TRBV9|TRBJ1-5|TRBD1
TGTGCCAGCAGCCCCAGGGACAGTGCAAATCAGCCCCAGCATTTT
CASSPRDSANQPQHF
>.|TRBV3-1/TRBV3-2|TRBJ2-7|TRBD2
TGTGCCAGCAGCCCACTAGCGGGGCAGGCGTACTTC
CASSPLAGQAYF
>once|TRBV11-2|TRBJ1-2|.
TGTGCCAGCAGCCCCCTGGGTGGGAGGGCCGGCTACACCTTC
CASSPLGGRAGYTF
>.|TRBV5-1|TRBJ2-3|.
TGCGCCAGCAGCTTGGGGCGGCCCGTGGATACGCAGTATTTT
CASSLGRPVDTQYF
>.|TRBV11-1|TRBJ2-3|TRBD2
TGTGCCAGCAGCCCAGCGGGAGGACCAGATACGCAGTATTTT
CASSPAGGPDTQYF
>.|TRBV11-2|TRBJ2-7|TRBD1
TGTGCCAGCAGCTTGGGGACAGCAAGCTCCTACGAGCAGTACTTC
CASSLGTASSYEQYF
>.|TRBV28|TRBJ2-1|.
TGTGCCAGCAGCCTCCGGAGCGTCCACAATGAGCAGTTCTTC
CASSLRSVHNEQFF